A single sample is the source of the 23 T cell receptor beta chains below, sequenced in a study of blood T cell repertoires in COVID-19. This table comes from immunoSEQ multiplex PCR, and its TCRdb copy is limited to in-frame clones, with some not included. Of about 110,000 clones listed, about 90% were seen once; the top ten hold more than 0.9%. The specimen was peripheral blood. Source of these receptors: a woman in her 30s with acute or convalescent COVID-19.

V is TRBV7-3 and J is TRBJ1-6, with TRBD1 matching over 7 bases. The V segment lost 5 bases and the J segment 6 bases; nucleotides outside the gene matches: 4. CDR1 is SGHTA and CDR2 is FQGTGA in the germline V gene. CDR3 length: 14 residues. Written as DNA, the CDR3 is TGTGCCAGCAGCCCGGGACAGCTTAATTCACCCCTCCACTTT. It is translated as CASSPGQLNSPLHF.

The chain couples TRBV3-1 (or the pseudogene TRBV3-2) to TRBJ1-2; the match to TRBD1 covers 7 bases. Germline lookup yields CDR1 LGHDT and CDR2 YNNKEL (reference sequence). After removal of 4 bases from V and 5 bases from J, the junction contained 13 bases not matched to a gene. This CDR3 contains 16 residues. The CDR3 nucleotides are TGTGCCAGCAGCCTAGACCGGGACAGCGCACGGTATGGCTACACCTTC. It is translated as CASSLDRDSARYGYTF.

V usage is TRBV4-3 and J usage is TRBJ2-7; D perhaps matches TRBD1 (6 bases). V lost 0 bases to trimming and J lost 7 bases, with 16 bases between them. Germline V gives CDR1 LGHNA, CDR2 YSLEER. This CDR3 comprises 15 residues. CDR3 sequence: CASSQDQGPRTEQYF. The CDR3 nucleotides read TGCGCCAGCAGCCAAGATCAGGGGCCACGTACGGAGCAGTACTTC.

The V gene is TRBV10-1, the J gene TRBJ2-3; a weak D match, TRBD1 (7 bases). With 3 bases removed from V and 6 bases from J, the gap between germline ends came to 13 bases. This CDR3 has 14 residues. The germline V gene has CDR1 WNHNN and CDR2 SYGVQD (reference sequence). The CDR3 region has the DNA TGCGCCAGCAGTGAAGACAGGGCGGGGGATACGCAGTATTTT. Encoded protein: CASSEDRAGDTQYF.

In DNA, the CDR3 is TGTGCCATCAGTCTAGCGGGAGGTGTGTCCCCAGATACGCAGTATTTT. Protein sequence: CAISLAGGVSPDTQYF. The chain carries TRBV10-3 and TRBJ2-3; TRBD2 aligns across 11 bases. Germline values: CDR1 ENHRY, CDR2 SYGVKD. Germline trimming cut 5 bases from V and 4 bases from J; bases unmatched to any gene: 8. CDR3 length: 16 residues.

The V call is TRBV2, the J call TRBJ1-2; D unresolved. The germline V gene has CDR1 SNHLY and CDR2 FYNNEI. The length of the CDR3 is 15 residues. Deletions cut 7 bases from V and 7 bases from J, with 22 bases between. Written as DNA, the CDR3 is TGTGCCAGCACCCACCTGGACGGGGTTTCTTTTGGCTACACCTTC. It is translated as CASTHLDGVSFGYTF.

J is TRBJ2-1 and V is TRBV5-4, with TRBD1 matching 8 bases. The V and J ends lost 4 bases and 8 bases, in that order; junction bases with no gene match: 8. This CDR3 contains 14 residues. Germline assignment: CDR1 SGHNT and CDR2 YYREEE (reference sequence). The CDR3 DNA is TGTGCCAGCAGCCCTCGACAGGGGAGGCATGAGCAGTTCTTC. This codes for CASSPRQGRHEQFF.

The chain combines TRBV6-6 with TRBJ2-3; 7 positions match TRBD2. The V gene end was trimmed by 4 bases and the J gene end by 5 bases; junction bases not matched to a gene: 9. The CDR3 runs to 15 residues. In germline, CDR1 is MNHNY, CDR2 SVGAGI (reference sequence). Written as DNA, the CDR3 is TGTGCCAGCAGTTTGCTAGCGGACGGTGGAGATACGCAGTATTTT. It codes for CASSLLADGGDTQYF.

A single count supports this clone. The chain has TRBV3-1 (or the pseudogene TRBV3-2) and TRBJ1-3; 9 bases line up with TRBD1. Germline V gene data show CDR1 as LGHDT and CDR2 as YNNKEL (reference sequence). This CDR3 contains 15 residues. After removal of 0 bases from V and 8 bases from J, the junction contained 5 bases not matched to a gene. CDR3: CASSQEGTGFYTIYF. CDR3 DNA: TGTGCCAGCAGCCAAGAGGGGACAGGGTTTTACACCATATATTTT.

The chain recombines TRBV18 with TRBJ2-5, with D unresolved. Germline CDR1 and CDR2: KGHSH and LQKENI. Trimming took 3 bases from V and 1 from J, leaving 9 bases between them. The CDR3 runs to 14 residues. CDR3 amino acids: CASSPAQFQETQYF. CDR3 DNA: TGTGCCAGCTCACCGGCACAGTTCCAAGAGACCCAGTACTTC.

The chain combines TRBV11-3 with TRBJ2-1, with 7 positions matching TRBD2. In germline, CDR1 is SGHNT, CDR2 YENEEA. The V gene end was trimmed by 5 bases and the J gene end by 5 bases; junction bases not matched to a gene: 9. CDR3 length: 15 amino acids. CDR3 amino acids: CASSNDLAADNEQFF. Written as DNA, the CDR3 is TGTGCCAGCAGCAACGATCTAGCGGCCGACAATGAGCAGTTCTTC.

This sequence joins TRBV2 and TRBJ2-1, with D perhaps matching TRBD1 (7 bases). The germline gives CDR1 SNHLY, CDR2 FYNNEI. The CDR3 sequence is 24 residues long. The V gene lost 11 bases and the J gene lost 8 bases, with 52 bases spanning the gap. The CDR3 loop reads CAASSKDQGGTFSRGHPRRDEQFF. As DNA, the CDR3 is TGTGCCGCGTCCTCTAAAGATCAGGGGGGAACTTTTTCCCGCGGACATCCGCGCCGGGATGAGCAGTTCTTC.

The J gene is TRBJ2-2, the V gene TRBV11-3, with 15 bases identical to TRBD2. In germline, CDR1 is SGHNT, CDR2 YENEEA. CDR3 length: 19 amino acids. V dropped 5 bases and J dropped 4; count of bases not matched to a gene: 11. The chain's CDR3 is CASSPWTSGGAFVTGELFF. CDR3 nucleotide sequence: TGTGCCAGCAGCCCATGGACTAGCGGGGGGGCTTTTGTCACCGGGGAGCTGTTTTTT. The whole variable domain, remainder taken from reference TRBV11-3 and TRBJ2-2, is EAGVVQSPRYKIIEKKQPVAFWCNPISGHNTLYWYLQNLGQGPELLIRYENEEAVDDSQLPKDRFSAERLKGVDSTLKIQPAELGDSAVYLCASSPWTSGGAFVTGELFFGEGSRLTVL.

The gene calls are TRBV18 and TRBJ2-1; weak D call: TRBD1 (6 bases). Germline V gives CDR1 KGHSH, CDR2 LQKENI. This CDR3 spans 14 amino acids. V was pared by 6 bases and J by 6 bases, with 15 bases between. In DNA, the CDR3 is TGTGCCAGCTCCCCCACCGCCAGGGGCAATGAGCAGTTCTTC. Its translation is CASSPTARGNEQFF.

The genes are TRBV10-2 and TRBJ1-5; weak D call: TRBD1 (6 bases). Trimming removed 6 bases at V and 0 bases at J, with 12 bases between. The CDR3 has 15 residues. Per germline, CDR1 WSHSY and CDR2 SAAADI. CDR3 DNA: TGCGCCAGCAGCCGGGACATTTATAGCAATCAGCCCCAGCATTTT. Translated, it gives CASSRDIYSNQPQHF.

The chain employs TRBV10-2 and TRBJ1-5; 7 bases match TRBD1. The CDR3 spans 14 residues. Germline values: CDR1 WSHSY, CDR2 SAAADI. V gave up 5 bases and J gave up 3 bases; unmatched junction bases: 4. The CDR3 nucleotides read TGCGCCAGCAGTCCGGGACAGTACAATCAGCCCCAGCATTTT. This codes for CASSPGQYNQPQHF.

V gene TRBV27 combines with J gene TRBJ2-3; 10 bases align to TRBD2. J gave up 4 bases and V 0 bases, and 7 bases lay outside the gene matches. Germline assignment: CDR1 MNHEY and CDR2 SMNVEV (reference sequence). The CDR3 runs to 17 residues. CDR3 residues: CASSLSSLAGDPDTQYF. The CDR3 DNA reads as TGTGCCAGCAGTTTATCATCGCTAGCGGGAGACCCAGATACGCAGTATTTT.

The chain employs TRBV24-1 and TRBJ1-6; the match to TRBD1 covers 8 bases. Germline V gene data show CDR1 as KGHDR and CDR2 as SFDVKD. CDR3 length: 16 amino acids. Trimming took 4 bases from V and 8 from J; bases not matched to a gene: 9. This CDR3 reads CATSDSRQGNYSPLHF. In nucleotides, the CDR3 is TGTGCCACCAGTGACAGCCGACAGGGGAATTATTCACCCCTCCACTTT.

V usage is TRBV14 and J usage is TRBJ2-7; TRBD2 matches 13 bases. Germline V gene sequence: CDR1 SGHDN, CDR2 FVKESK. Trimming took 4 bases from V and 7 from J; bases not matched to a gene: 7. There are 15 residues in the CDR3. In nucleotides, the CDR3 is TGTGCCAGCAGCCTAGGACTAGCGGGAGTGGGAGAGCAGTACTTC. It encodes CASSLGLAGVGEQYF.

This rearrangement joins TRBV5-8 to TRBJ2-1, with TRBD2 matching 8 bases. The germline CDR1 and CDR2 sequences are SGHTS and YDEGEE. The ends lost 0 bases at V and 5 bases at J; junction bases unmatched: 7. The CDR3 totals 16 residues. The CDR3 coding sequence is TGTGCCAGCAGCTTGGTGCGGGGGGCCTTTAACAATGAGCAGTTCTTC. The encoded protein is CASSLVRGAFNNEQFF.

This rearrangement joins TRBV19 to TRBJ2-6; 8 bases fit TRBD2. With V trimmed by 8 bases and J by 11 bases, 5 bases remained unmatched. This CDR3 has 12 amino acids. The germline V gene has CDR1 LNHDA and CDR2 SQIVND (reference sequence). This chain's CDR3 is CASREGGHVLTF. The CDR3 DNA follows: TGTGCCAGTCGGGAGGGGGGGCACGTCCTGACTTTC.

V usage is TRBV25-1 and J usage is TRBJ1-5; possibly TRBD1 for D (5 bases). The germline CDR1 and CDR2 sequences are MGHDK and SYGVNS. The CDR3 spans 17 residues. V was trimmed by 2 bases and J by 5 bases, leaving 19 bases between them. The CDR3 nucleotides are TGTGCCAGCAGTGAAAAGGGGTCGGGCTCCATTCATCAGCCCCAGCATTTT. Residues: CASSEKGSGSIHQPQHF.

The chain couples TRBV6-5 to TRBJ1-3, with TRBD1 matching over 8 bases. J gave up 7 bases and V 7 bases, and 12 bases lay outside the gene matches. This CDR3 has 15 amino acids. The V gene's germline CDR1 is MNHEY and CDR2 SVGAGI. The CDR3 reads CASIEGSAGGNTIYF. In DNA, the CDR3 is TGTGCCAGCATAGAGGGGTCGGCAGGGGGCAACACCATATATTTT.